This T cell receptor (beta chain) originates from a study of beta chain features in type 1 diabetes (dated by TCRdb to 2017 to 2018). About the investigation overall: Mean age, gender distribution, total cell number and subset yield did not differ between patients and healthy donors. In the study, TCRB repertoires of sorted circulating CD4+ T cell subsets from recently diagnosed type 1 diabetes patients were compared with those of matched healthy donors. A total of some 100,000,000 sorted cells were examined across all samples, and a strong correlation was observed between cell number per subset and RNA yield. Naive and central memory subsets were obtained from all 30 or so donors, but regulatory and stem cell-like memory subsets were isolated from only 8 patients and roughly 8 healthy donors. Findings and caveats that apply to the study as a whole: A moderate but significant shortening of TCRB CDR3 length was observed in type 1 diabetes patients in all four CD4+ subsets. Because cDNA was sequenced instead of genomic DNA, highly expressing activated cells could be over-represented, though the groups showed no difference in activation or CD3 levels. Naive, central memory and regulatory TCRB repertoires appeared more similar among patients than among healthy donors. Patients with type 1 diabetes made fewer insertions and deleted more nucleotides at VDJ recombination sites, implying thymic rearrangement abnormalities. Shorter templates might be favored by PCR, yet because patient and control samples were amplified and corrected together, any such skew would affect both groups equally. Only small numbers of individuals were included in the HLA sub-analyses, which left unresolved whether HLA type had any influence on TCRB rearrangement.

Deletion took 4 bases off V and 6 bases off J, with a span of 11 bases between the germline ends. The CDR3 sequence holds 13 residues, the cysteine and phenylalanine included. The only DNA kept is the CDR3, 39 bases in frame from the first base. CDR1 and CDR2 were assigned from the germline V gene as SGHVS and FQNEAQ. A single peripheral blood draw of around 0.11 L on average was collected from each donor into heparinised tubes. Naive, central memory, regulatory and stem cell-like memory CD4+ T cells were sorted on a BD FACSAria II using a panel including CD45RO, CCR7, CD25, CD127, CD95 and CD27. Purity was above 95% for every sorted population. PBMCs were isolated immediately by Lymphoprep density gradient centrifugation and stained directly without culture. So that batch effects would be minimized, each experiment stained and sorted samples in pairs, pairing one healthy donor with one patient. Regarding this clone: The target of this receptor is not known. The sample holds no much larger clone one base away, and base qualities are not on file.

The entire amount of isolated RNA was reverse transcribed using the High Capacity cDNA Reverse Transcription Kit, so the sequenced TCRB transcripts were expressed ones. Naive, central memory and regulatory T cell samples underwent deep immunoSEQ sequencing, averaging roughly 3.3 million total reads per sample. Sorted cells were lysed in RLT buffer, and RNA was extracted using DNase-treated RNeasy Micro or Mini kits according to cell number. To prevent cross-contamination, each cell subset was processed individually, whereas patient and healthy donor samples were processed jointly. The immunoSEQ multiplex PCR was used to amplify TCRB sequences from cDNA, generating 87-bp fragments that spanned the CDR3 region. Sequencing of the amplicons was performed on the Illumina HiSeq platform. The published analysis was carried out like this. PCR bias was corrected computationally using synthetic template baselines, and reads within Hamming distance 2 were collapsed, with unmergeable singletons discarded. Reads were aligned against IMGT so that V, D and J genes, CDR3 length and insertions or deletions at six rearrangement sites could be assigned. Within each subset, clonotype counts were normalized to sorted cell number, and only after that were true diversity and Gini coefficients computed with the tcR R package. Repertoire sharing was quantified using the overlap coefficient calculated on TCRB nucleotide sequences. Out-of-frame TCRB sequences from naive cells were analyzed as a proxy for the pre-selection repertoire. Not all clones reach the TCRdb copy of this immuneACCESS table, which keeps in-frame sequences only. Checked studies attribute under half of the gap to unresolved V genes and leave the rest unexplained. That table furnishes V, J and clone size, whereas the DNA furnished D and trimming. Within this sample are under 250,000 clones, with 13% to 15% of them counted one time only. The ten largest account for about 0.027% of the sample.

The rearrangement combines TRBV7-8 with TRBJ2-3, and perhaps TRBD2 as D gene, on 5 matching bases. This clonotype originated in a woman aged 40-49 years in good health. Source material: naive CD4+ T cells from blood. The cell subset or site label, as the study defines it: true naive CD4+ T cells. Here is the DNA: TGTGCCAGCAGCTCCGGGCCGGGGGATACGCAGTATTTT. This sequence encodes CASSSGPGDTQYF. Full variable domain (CDR3 extended with the reference TRBV7-8 and TRBJ2-3 proteins): GAGVSQSPRYKVAKRGQDVALRCDPISGHVSLFWYQQALGQGPEFLTYFQNEAQLDKSGLPSDRFFAERPEGSVSTLKIQRTQQEDSAVYLCASSSGPGDTQYFGPGTRLTVL.